This T cell receptor beta chain emerged from a study of cytomegalovirus exposure and HLA in healthy donors. General observations from the study: The authors listed approximately 160 TCR beta chains as cytomegalovirus-associated. V- and J-gene trimming in TCR beta was tied to a missense DCLRE1C variant by an analysis performed later. Another analysis was done later, and it associated fewer than 20,000 TCR beta sequences with HLA alleles at 0.05 false discovery rate.

Remarks on this clone: The antigen remains undetermined.

PCR was performed using 60 Vbeta and 13 Jbeta primers. Method: immunoSEQ multiplex PCR; TCRdb's copy keeps in-frame clones and lacks some. The top ten clones hold over 0.3% of a sample with approximately 300,000 clones, about 80% of them seen once. There are 13 residues in the CDR3. Looked up from germline, CDR1 is MDHEN and CDR2 is SYDVKM. The junction had 2 bases not matched to a gene; V was cut back by 6 bases and J by 4 bases. The receptor was derived from a girl aged 2 to 9 in good health and CMV-seronegative. V usage is TRBV28 and J usage is TRBJ1-2; TRBD1 matches 10 bases. Sequenced input: PBMCs. The CDR3 region is CASRGQGGYGYTF. CDR3 coding DNA: TGTGCCAGCAGAGGACAGGGGGGCTATGGCTACACCTTC.